Following are 21 T cell receptor beta chains from one sample sequenced in a study of shared clonotypes between healthy human individuals (TCRdb year 2020). Library prep was done by the immunoSEQ multiplex PCR assay. The source is immuneACCESS, and TCRdb retained only in-frame sequences with V and J called. Part of the clones is not carried over; for the studies checked, unresolved V genes explain less than half of this, and the remainder is unexplained. The sample contains about 2.1 million clones, roughly 93% of them found a single time. The top ten clonotypes cover around 1.7% of the sample. CD8 naive samples were CD45RO-negative cells positively selected for CCR7, giving a CD45RA+CCR7+ population that excluded TemRA cells. What was sequenced was naive CD8+ T cells from PBMCs. The label giving this sample's cell subset or site can be read as: CD45RA+CCR7+. The receptors shown here come from a man aged 18 to 35 in good health. Some clones in this sample may be carry-over from other donors' samples.

This clone was picked up one time. The chain employs TRBV9 and TRBJ1-5; 7 bases are a match to TRBD1. This CDR3 has 15 amino acids. Germline-derived CDR1 and CDR2 are SGDLS and YYNGEE. After removal of 5 bases from V and 1 base from J, the junction contained 6 bases not matched to a gene. The CDR3, as DNA: TGTGCCAGCAGTCGACAGGGAGAGAGCAATCAGCCCCAGCATTTT. This translates into CASSRQGESNQPQHF.

The CDR3 is CASSSTLDRWTNEKLFF. DNA for the CDR3: TGTGCCAGCAGTTCCACCCTAGATAGGTGGACTAATGAAAAACTGTTTTTT. The V gene is TRBV27, the J gene TRBJ1-4; D gene unclear. The V gene's germline CDR1 is MNHEY and CDR2 SMNVEV (reference sequence). CDR3 length: 17 residues. Trimming pared 4 bases from V and 2 bases from J, leaving 17 bases between.

The V call is TRBV4-2, the J call TRBJ2-1; D tentatively reads TRBD1 or TRBD2 (5 bases each). The germline V and J ends were trimmed by 1 base and 6 bases, with 13 bases remaining between them. This CDR3 comprises 15 residues. Germline lookup yields CDR1 LGHNA and CDR2 YNFKEQ. The DNA for the CDR3 is TGTGCCAGCAGCCAAGTTGAGGGACGGTTCAATGAGCAGTTCTTC. Translated, it gives CASSQVEGRFNEQFF.

The chain uses TRBV27 and TRBJ2-3; D is possibly TRBD1 or TRBD2 (5 bases each). Trimming removed 1 base from V and 1 base from J, with 9 bases in between. This CDR3 is 15 amino acids long. Germline V gives CDR1 MNHEY, CDR2 SMNVEV (reference sequence). The CDR3 nucleotides are TGTGCCAGCAGTTTATGGGTGGGGGGCACAGATACGCAGTATTTT. As protein: CASSLWVGGTDTQYF.

The genes are TRBV15 and TRBJ2-7; D might be TRBD2 (5 bases). The CDR3 runs 16 residues. Germline CDR1 and CDR2: LNHNV and YYDKDF (reference sequence). V lost 6 bases and J 0 bases, leaving 18 bases between the germline ends. This CDR3 reads CATSAGLPSSSYEQYF. DNA for the CDR3: TGTGCCACCAGTGCGGGCCTGCCATCGAGCTCCTACGAGCAGTACTTC.

This clone was recorded a few times. V gene TRBV19 combines with J gene TRBJ1-2; D remains unclear. The CDR3 runs 15 residues. V lost 7 bases and J 2 bases, leaving 17 bases between the germline ends. CDR1 and CDR2 (germline): LNHDA, SQIVND (reference sequence). DNA of the CDR3: TGTGCCAGTACTAGACAAAGAGAGATCAACTATGGCTACACCTTC. Amino acids: CASTRQREINYGYTF.

The V call is TRBV7-8, the J call TRBJ2-7; tentatively, D is TRBD2 (6 bases). V was clipped by 5 bases and J by 3 bases, with 17 bases between them. The CDR3 runs 15 residues. Germline assignment: CDR1 SGHVS and CDR2 FQNEAQ. The CDR3: CASSRDFGELYEQYF. The CDR3, as DNA: TGTGCCAGCAGCCGGGACTTCGGAGAACTCTACGAGCAGTACTTC.

The rearrangement uses TRBV7-9 and TRBJ1-2, with D unresolved. Germline values: CDR1 SEHNR, CDR2 FQNEAQ (reference sequence). The CDR3 runs to 13 residues. The V end was cut by 3 bases, the J end by 6 bases, with 11 bases between. The CDR3 DNA follows: TGTGCCAGCAGCTTCTTTGAGGGAGATGGCTACACCTTC. Translation: CASSFFEGDGYTF. The full variable domain, rest sourced from reference TRBV7-9 and TRBJ1-2, is DTGVSQNPRHKITKRGQNVTFRCDPISEHNRLYWYRQTLGQGPEFLTYFQNEAQLEKSRLLSDRFSAERPKGSFSTLEIQRTEQGDSAMYLCASSFFEGDGYTFGSGTRLTVV.

This chain uses TRBV27 with TRBJ2-1, with D unresolved. CDR3 length: 15 amino acids. Trimming removed 3 bases at V and 1 base at J, with 10 bases between. The germline CDR1 and CDR2 sequences are MNHEY and SMNVEV (reference sequence). As DNA, the CDR3 is TGTGCCAGCAGTTTCCCTAGGGTTTCCTACAATGAGCAGTTCTTC. It is translated as CASSFPRVSYNEQFF.

The chain recombines TRBV28 with TRBJ2-7; D unresolved. V lost 3 bases, J lost 2 bases, and 11 bases lay in between. Germline CDR1 MDHEN, CDR2 SYDVKM. The CDR3 totals 14 residues. CDR3 sequence (DNA): TGTGCCAGCAGTTTCCAACAGAACCCCTACGAGCAGTACTTC. It yields the protein CASSFQQNPYEQYF.

The V and J genes are TRBV9 and TRBJ2-1; unclear D gene. V lost 0 bases to trimming and J lost 7 bases, with 14 bases between them. CDR1 is SGDLS, CDR2 YYNGEE, per germline. The CDR3 covers 15 residues. This CDR3 is CASSVGGGLTNEQFF. CDR3 nucleotide sequence: TGTGCCAGCAGCGTAGGGGGTGGTCTTACGAATGAGCAGTTCTTC.

The chain uses TRBV13 and TRBJ1-1; weak D call: TRBD1 (5 bases). Germline CDR1 PRHDT, CDR2 FYEKMQ (reference sequence). The CDR3 has 13 residues. V was cut by 10 bases and J by 1 base, with 13 bases left in between. CDR3 coding DNA: TGTGCCACCTCGGGGCGGGAGAACACTGAAGCTTTCTTT. Translated, it gives CATSGRENTEAFF.

V usage is TRBV11-2 and J usage is TRBJ2-1; D is possibly TRBD2 (6 bases). Germline CDR1 and CDR2: SGHAT and FQNNGV. V lost 2 bases, J lost 6 bases, and 23 bases lay in between. CDR3 length equals 18 residues. The CDR3 nucleotides read TGTGCCAGCAGCTTAAAAGGGCTAGGGCGGGACCCTTCCAATGAGCAGTTCTTC. Translated: CASSLKGLGRDPSNEQFF.

This clone came up once. The chain carries TRBV6-5 and TRBJ1-1; possible D gene TRBD1, 6 bases. Looked up from germline, CDR1 is MNHEY and CDR2 is SVGAGI. Trimming took off 8 bases at V and 4 bases at J, with 11 bases between the two ends. The CDR3 sequence is 12 residues long. In DNA form, the CDR3 reads TGTGCCAGCGGCGGGGGCCTCACTGAAGCTTTCTTT. Encoded protein: CASGGGLTEAFF.

The chain is built from TRBV6-5 and TRBJ1-5, with D possibly being TRBD1 (6 bases). The CDR3 spans 15 residues. Trimming stripped 0 bases from V and 7 bases from J, with 13 bases between. Per germline, CDR1 MNHEY and CDR2 SVGAGI. The DNA for the CDR3 is TGTGCCAGCAGTTACTCGTCAGGGGTGAGACAGCCCCAGCATTTT. Its translation is CASSYSSGVRQPQHF.

V is TRBV19 and J is TRBJ2-7, with unresolved D. The germline CDR1 and CDR2 sequences are LNHDA and SQIVND (reference sequence). The CDR3 spans 13 residues. V lost 6 bases and J 1 base, leaving 10 bases between the germline ends. The CDR3 DNA follows: TGTGCCAGTAGGCGGACGGATTCCTACGAGCAGTACTTC. Translation gives CASRRTDSYEQYF.

The chain joins TRBV6-5 to TRBJ1-5; D not resolved. The germline CDR1 and CDR2 sequences are MNHEY and SVGAGI. The ends were cut back, 6 bases at V and 0 bases at J, with 12 bases in the middle. The CDR3 runs to 15 residues. CDR3 protein: CASRPFRTSNQPQHF. Written as DNA, the CDR3 is TGTGCCAGCAGACCCTTTCGTACTAGCAATCAGCCCCAGCATTTT.

This chain connects TRBV9 to TRBJ2-6, with D maybe TRBD1 (6 bases). Germline CDR1 is SGDLS and CDR2 is YYNGEE. The CDR3 totals 15 residues. The germline V and J ends were trimmed by 4 bases and 3 bases, with 11 bases remaining between them. CDR3 in amino acids: CASSHTGNGANVLTF. CDR3 bases: TGTGCCAGCAGCCATACAGGGAATGGGGCCAACGTCCTGACTTTC.

The CDR3 reads CATSPGRQETQYF. The CDR3 DNA reads TGTGCCACCTCCCCCGGACGGCAAGAGACCCAGTACTTC. The chain joins TRBV19 to TRBJ2-5; D ambiguous. The CDR3 contains 13 residues. From germline, CDR1 is LNHDA and CDR2 SQIVND (reference sequence). V was cut by 10 bases and J by 2 bases, with 14 bases left in between.

V is TRBV6-1 and J is TRBJ2-1; D ambiguous. The CDR3 runs to 12 residues. Per the germline V gene, CDR1 is MNHNS and CDR2 is SASEGT. V dropped 1 base and J dropped 7 bases, with 5 bases sitting between them. CDR3 residues: CASSEGLNEQFF. The CDR3 region has the DNA TGTGCCAGCAGTGAAGGATTGAATGAGCAGTTCTTC.

The chain is built from TRBV11-2 and TRBJ2-7; TRBD2 is a possible D gene (6 bases). Trimming stripped 3 bases from V and 2 bases from J, with 11 bases between. CDR1 is SGHAT and CDR2 is FQNNGV in the germline V gene. The CDR3 extends over 14 amino acids. The CDR3 spells CASSLGGPAYEQYF. The CDR3 DNA is TGTGCCAGCAGCTTGGGGGGACCCGCCTACGAGCAGTACTTC.